The 7 T cell receptor beta chains reported below all come from one sample, sequenced in a study of cytomegalovirus exposure and HLA in healthy donors. Use of 60 Vbeta and 13 Jbeta primers characterized the PCR. Produced via immunoSEQ multiplex PCR; TCRdb's table is partial and in-frame only. This repertoire shows 75,000 to 100,000 clones, 60% to 80% found once; its top ten account for around 3.5%. The sequencing input was PBMCs. Every receptor here comes from a man in his fifties or sixties in good health and CMV-seronegative.

This clone was detected many times. The rearrangement links TRBV6-6 to TRBJ2-7; 11 bases fit TRBD1. This CDR3 contains 14 residues. V shed 8 bases and J 5 bases; nucleotides not matched to a gene: 8. CDR1 is MNHNY and CDR2 is SVGAGI in the germline V gene (reference sequence). CDR3 sequence (DNA): TGTGCCAGCGAAGGGGGACAGGGGGGGAACGAGCAGTACTTC. This translates into CASEGGQGGNEQYF.

The V call is TRBV7-7, the J call TRBJ2-1; 8 positions agree with TRBD2. V gave up 1 base and J gave up 6 bases; unmatched junction bases: 5. The CDR3 is 15 amino acids. Looked up from germline, CDR1 is SSHAT and CDR2 is FNYEAQ (reference sequence). This chain's CDR3 is CASSLDMAGGNEQFF. DNA for the CDR3: TGTGCCAGCAGCTTAGATATGGCGGGAGGCAATGAGCAGTTCTTC.

The CDR3 DNA is TGTGCCTGGAGTGTTGCGGGGGGCACAGATACGCAGTATTTT. Protein sequence: CAWSVAGGTDTQYF. This rearrangement joins TRBV30 to TRBJ2-3; 7 bases are a match to TRBD2. The CDR3 runs to 14 residues. Trimming removed 0 bases from V and 1 base from J; junction bases left unmatched: 1. Germline V lookup: CDR1 GTSNPN, CDR2 SVGIG (reference sequence).

The V gene is TRBV10-1, the J gene TRBJ2-2, with 11 bases lining up with TRBD2. The CDR3 extends over 14 amino acids. V lost 4 bases, J lost 6 bases, and 1 base stayed unmatched. Germline assignment: CDR1 WNHNN and CDR2 SYGVQD (reference sequence). CDR3 region: CASSGLAGSGELFF. DNA of the CDR3: TGCGCCAGCAGTGGACTAGCGGGGTCCGGGGAGCTGTTTTTT.

Of note for this clone: Distinct nucleotide sequences in the sample also encode this CDR3. V is TRBV28 and J is TRBJ2-7; D possibly corresponds to TRBD2 (6 bases). This CDR3 contains 12 residues. V was trimmed by 3 bases and J by 3 bases, leaving 6 bases between them. Germline CDR1 and CDR2: MDHEN and SYDVKM. The CDR3, as DNA: TGTGCCAGCAGTTTGGGGGGCTACGAGCAGTACTTC. This encodes CASSLGGYEQYF.

The chain employs TRBV2 and TRBJ2-1; no clear D. V was shortened by 5 bases and J by 9 bases, with 8 bases between the two germline ends. This CDR3 has 11 amino acids. CDR1 is SNHLY and CDR2 is FYNNEI in the germline V gene. The CDR3 DNA reads as TGTGCCAGCAGTCAGGATGTTGAGCAGTTCTTC. Amino acids: CASSQDVEQFF.

The CDR3 DNA sequence: TGTGCCAGCAGTACGACACGGGCGGGGGCGCGCGCCGGGGAGCTGTTTTTT. Translated, it gives CASSTTRAGARAGELFF. This rearrangement joins TRBV7-6 to TRBJ2-2; possible D gene TRBD2, 7 bases. V was cut by 6 bases and J by 6 bases, with 23 bases left in between. Germline loops: CDR1 SGHVS, CDR2 FNYEAQ. This CDR3 has 17 amino acids.